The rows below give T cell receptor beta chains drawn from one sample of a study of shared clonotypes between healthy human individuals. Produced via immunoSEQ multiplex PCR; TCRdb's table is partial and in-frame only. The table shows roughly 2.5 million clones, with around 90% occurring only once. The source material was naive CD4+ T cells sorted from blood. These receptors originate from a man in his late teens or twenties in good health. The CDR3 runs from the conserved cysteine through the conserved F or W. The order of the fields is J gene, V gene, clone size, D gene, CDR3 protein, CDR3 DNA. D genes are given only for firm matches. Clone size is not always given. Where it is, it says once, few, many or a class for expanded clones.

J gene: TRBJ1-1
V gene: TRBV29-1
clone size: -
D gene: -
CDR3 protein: CSVVVGHTEAFF
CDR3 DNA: TGCAGCGTTGTAGTAGGGCACACTGAAGCTTTCTTT

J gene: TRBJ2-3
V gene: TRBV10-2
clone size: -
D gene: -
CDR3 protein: CASGFVTDTQYF
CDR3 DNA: TGCGCCAGCGGGTTTGTCACGGATACGCAGTATTTT

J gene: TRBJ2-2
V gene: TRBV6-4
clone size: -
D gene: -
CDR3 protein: CASSDRGTGELFF
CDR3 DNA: TGTGCCAGCAGTGACAGGGGGACTGGGGAGCTGTTTTTT

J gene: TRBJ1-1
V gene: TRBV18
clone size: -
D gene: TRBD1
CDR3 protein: CASSPEDRGREAFF
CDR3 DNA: TGTGCCAGCTCACCAGAGGACAGGGGGCGTGAAGCTTTCTTT

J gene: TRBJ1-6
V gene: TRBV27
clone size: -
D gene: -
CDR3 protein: CASSLQGYNSPLHF
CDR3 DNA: TGTGCCAGCAGTTTACAGGGGTATAATTCACCCCTCCACTTT

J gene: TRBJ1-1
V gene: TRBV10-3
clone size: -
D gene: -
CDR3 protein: CAISGVSEAFF
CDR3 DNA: TGTGCCATCAGTGGGGTGTCTGAAGCTTTCTTT

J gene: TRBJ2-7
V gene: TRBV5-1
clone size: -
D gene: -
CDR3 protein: CASSLGAGIEQYF
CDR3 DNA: TGCGCCAGCAGCTTGGGGGCAGGGATAGAGCAGTACTTC

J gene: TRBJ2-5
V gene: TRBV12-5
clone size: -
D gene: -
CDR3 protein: CASGDGTLQETQYF
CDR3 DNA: TGTGCTAGTGGGGATGGGACACTTCAAGAGACCCAGTACTTC

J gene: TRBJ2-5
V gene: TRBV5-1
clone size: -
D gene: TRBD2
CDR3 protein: CASSLSGLAGVSGETQYF
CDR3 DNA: TGCGCCAGCAGCTTGTCCGGACTAGCGGGGGTGTCTGGGGAGACCCAGTACTTC

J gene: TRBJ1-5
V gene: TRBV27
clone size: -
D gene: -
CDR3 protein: CASGRGGSNQPQHF
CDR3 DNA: TGTGCCAGCGGTCGTGGTGGAAGCAATCAGCCCCAGCATTTT

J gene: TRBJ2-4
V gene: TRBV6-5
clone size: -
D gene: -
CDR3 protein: CASTPAGGGNIQYF
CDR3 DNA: TGTGCCAGCACTCCGGCCGGGGGAGGAAACATTCAGTACTTC

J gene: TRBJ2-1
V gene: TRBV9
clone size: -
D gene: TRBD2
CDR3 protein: CASSVGDSGRVGNEQFF
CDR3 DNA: TGTGCCAGCAGCGTAGGTGATAGCGGGAGGGTTGGAAATGAGCAGTTCTTC

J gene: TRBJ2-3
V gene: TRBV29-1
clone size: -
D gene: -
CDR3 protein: CSVVLGARSTDTQYF
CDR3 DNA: TGCAGCGTTGTTCTGGGGGCTCGTAGCACAGATACGCAGTATTTT

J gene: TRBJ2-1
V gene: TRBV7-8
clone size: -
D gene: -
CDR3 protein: CASSLEAGSFYEQFF
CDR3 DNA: TGTGCCAGCAGCTTAGAGGCAGGGTCCTTCTATGAGCAGTTCTTC

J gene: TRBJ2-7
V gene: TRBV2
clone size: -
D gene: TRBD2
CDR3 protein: CASRGRLAANYEQYF
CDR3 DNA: TGTGCCAGCAGAGGAAGACTAGCTGCTAACTACGAGCAGTACTTC

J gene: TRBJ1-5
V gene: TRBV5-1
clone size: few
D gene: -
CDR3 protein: CASSSDGPNQPQHF
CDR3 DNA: TGCGCCAGCAGCTCCGACGGGCCCAATCAGCCCCAGCATTTT

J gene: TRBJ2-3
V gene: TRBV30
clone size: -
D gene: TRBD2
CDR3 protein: CAWSVLLAGGDTQYF
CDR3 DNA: TGTGCCTGGAGTGTGTTGCTAGCGGGAGGAGATACGCAGTATTTT

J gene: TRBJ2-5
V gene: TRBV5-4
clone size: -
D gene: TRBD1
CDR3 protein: CASSHRDRPKETQYF
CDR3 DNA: TGTGCCAGCAGCCATCGGGACAGACCCAAAGAGACCCAGTACTTC

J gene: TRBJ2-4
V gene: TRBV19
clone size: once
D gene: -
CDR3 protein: CASSTQGEGIQYF
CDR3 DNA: TGTGCCAGTAGTACACAGGGAGAGGGCATTCAGTACTTC

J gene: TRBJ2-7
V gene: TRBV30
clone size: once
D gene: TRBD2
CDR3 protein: CAWSVPGGHTYEQYF
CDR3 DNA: TGTGCCTGGAGTGTTCCGGGGGGTCATACCTACGAGCAGTACTTC

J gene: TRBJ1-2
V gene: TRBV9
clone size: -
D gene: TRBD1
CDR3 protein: CASSAGQGRSPNYGYTF
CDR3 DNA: TGTGCCAGCAGCGCTGGACAGGGGAGATCCCCTAACTATGGCTACACCTTC

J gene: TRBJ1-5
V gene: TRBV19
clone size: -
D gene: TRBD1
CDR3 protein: CASSPDRGGSNQPQHF
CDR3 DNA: TGTGCCAGTAGCCCGGACAGGGGGGGGAGCAATCAGCCCCAGCATTTT

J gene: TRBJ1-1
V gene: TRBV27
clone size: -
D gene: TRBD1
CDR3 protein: CASSSIRTGVNTEAFF
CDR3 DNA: TGTGCCAGCAGTTCTATTCGGACAGGGGTGAACACTGAAGCTTTCTTT

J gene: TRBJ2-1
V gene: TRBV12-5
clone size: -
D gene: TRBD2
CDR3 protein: CASGPGTSGNEQFF
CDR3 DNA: TGTGCTAGTGGCCCCGGGACTAGCGGCAATGAGCAGTTCTTC

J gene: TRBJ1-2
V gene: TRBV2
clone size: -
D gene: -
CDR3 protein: CASHVARQSYGYTF
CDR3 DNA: TGTGCCAGCCACGTCGCCCGACAGAGCTATGGCTACACCTTC

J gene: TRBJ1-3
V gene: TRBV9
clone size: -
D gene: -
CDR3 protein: CASSAQGLSGNTIYF
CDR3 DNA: TGTGCCAGCAGCGCACAGGGTCTCTCTGGAAACACCATATATTTT

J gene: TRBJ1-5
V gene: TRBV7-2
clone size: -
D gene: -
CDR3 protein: CASSSRSDPQHF
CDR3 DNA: TGTGCCAGCAGCTCCCGGAGCGATCCCCAGCATTTT

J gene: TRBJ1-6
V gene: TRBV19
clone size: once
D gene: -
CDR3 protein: CASSTRGFRDSPLHF
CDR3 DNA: TGTGCCAGTAGTACCAGGGGATTTAGAGATTCACCCCTCCACTTT

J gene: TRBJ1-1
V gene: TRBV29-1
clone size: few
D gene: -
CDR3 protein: CSVEPWQGGNTEAFF
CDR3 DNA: TGCAGCGTTGAACCCTGGCAGGGTGGGAACACTGAAGCTTTCTTT

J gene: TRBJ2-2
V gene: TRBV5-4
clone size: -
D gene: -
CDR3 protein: CASSLVRGFGLGGELFF
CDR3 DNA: TGTGCCAGCAGCTTGGTACGGGGATTCGGTTTGGGCGGGGAGCTGTTTTTT

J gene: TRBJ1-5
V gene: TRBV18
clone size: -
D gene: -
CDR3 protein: CASSPPTGHQPQHF
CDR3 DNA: TGTGCCAGCTCACCACCCACAGGGCATCAGCCCCAGCATTTT

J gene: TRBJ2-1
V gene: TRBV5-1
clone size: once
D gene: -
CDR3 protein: CASSLSSYNEQFF
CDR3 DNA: TGCGCCAGCAGCTTGTCCTCCTACAATGAGCAGTTCTTC

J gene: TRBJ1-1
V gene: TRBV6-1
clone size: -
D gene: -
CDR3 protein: CASSEATAIHRVGTEAFF
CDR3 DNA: TGTGCCAGCAGTGAAGCGACAGCCATACACAGGGTGGGCACTGAAGCTTTCTTT

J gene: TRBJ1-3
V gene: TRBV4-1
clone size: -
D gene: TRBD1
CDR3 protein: CASSRLQGYSTANTIYF
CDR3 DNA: TGCGCCAGCAGCCGCCTACAGGGGTATTCGACGGCAAACACCATATATTTT

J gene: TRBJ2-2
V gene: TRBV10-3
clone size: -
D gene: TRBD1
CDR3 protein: CAISPGQMNTGELFF
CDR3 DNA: TGTGCCATCAGCCCGGGACAGATGAACACCGGGGAGCTGTTTTTT

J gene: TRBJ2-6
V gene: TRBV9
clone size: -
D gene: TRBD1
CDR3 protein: CASSGPGQGAFGANVLTF
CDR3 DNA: TGTGCCAGCAGCGGACCGGGACAGGGGGCATTCGGGGCCAACGTCCTGACTTTC

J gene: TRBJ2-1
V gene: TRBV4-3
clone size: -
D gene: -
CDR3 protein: CASSQEEPKSRWGVKYVEQFF
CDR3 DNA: TGCGCCAGCAGCCAAGAAGAGCCCAAAAGTAGGTGGGGTGTCAAATACGTTGAGCAGTTCTTC

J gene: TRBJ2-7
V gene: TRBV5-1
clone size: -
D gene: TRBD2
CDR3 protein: CASSVTSGGSYEQYF
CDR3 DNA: TGCGCCAGCAGCGTGACTAGCGGGGGTTCCTACGAGCAGTACTTC

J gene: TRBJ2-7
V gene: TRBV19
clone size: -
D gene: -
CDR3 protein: CASRSKTTSYEQYF
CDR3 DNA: TGTGCCAGTAGGTCAAAGACAACCTCCTACGAGCAGTACTTC

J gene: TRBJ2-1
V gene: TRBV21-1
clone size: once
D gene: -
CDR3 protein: CAARRGVQIF
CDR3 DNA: TGTGCCGCGCGACGGGGGGTCCAAATCTTC

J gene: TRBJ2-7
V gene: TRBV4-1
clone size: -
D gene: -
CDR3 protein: CASSQGRVLHYEQYF
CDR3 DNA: TGCGCCAGCAGCCAAGGGCGGGTCCTGCACTACGAGCAGTACTTC

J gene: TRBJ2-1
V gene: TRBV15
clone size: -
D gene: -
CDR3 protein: CATSRIRGANEQFF
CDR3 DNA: TGTGCCACCAGCAGAATACGGGGCGCCAATGAGCAGTTCTTC

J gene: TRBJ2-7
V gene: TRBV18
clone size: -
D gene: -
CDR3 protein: CASSPLPGYYEQYF
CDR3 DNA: TGTGCCAGCTCACCACTCCCAGGGTACTACGAGCAGTACTTC

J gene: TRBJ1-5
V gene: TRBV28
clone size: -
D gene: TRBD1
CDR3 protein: CASSLSKQGKPQHF
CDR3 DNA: TGTGCCAGCAGCCTCAGCAAACAGGGGAAGCCCCAGCATTTT

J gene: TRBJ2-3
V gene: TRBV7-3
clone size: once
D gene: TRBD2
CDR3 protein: CASSSISGGADTQYF
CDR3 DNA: TGTGCCAGCAGCTCTATTAGCGGGGGGGCAGATACGCAGTATTTT

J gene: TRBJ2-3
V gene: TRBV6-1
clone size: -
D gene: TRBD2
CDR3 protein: CASSLAGGPTDTQYF
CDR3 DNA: TGTGCCAGCAGTCTAGCGGGAGGGCCCACAGATACGCAGTATTTT

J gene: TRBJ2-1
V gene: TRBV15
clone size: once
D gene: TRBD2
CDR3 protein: CATSRDGVDLAGVYNEQFF
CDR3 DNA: TGTGCCACCAGCAGAGATGGGGTTGACCTAGCGGGAGTTTACAATGAGCAGTTCTTC

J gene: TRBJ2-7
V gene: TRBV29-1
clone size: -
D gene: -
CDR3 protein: CSVGQGLGYEQYF
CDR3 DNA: TGCAGCGTTGGACAGGGACTAGGGTACGAGCAGTACTTC

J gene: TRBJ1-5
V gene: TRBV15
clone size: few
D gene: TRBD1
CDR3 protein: CATSRDRGTGNQPQHF
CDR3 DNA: TGTGCCACCAGCAGAGATCGGGGGACAGGGAACCAGCCCCAGCATTTT

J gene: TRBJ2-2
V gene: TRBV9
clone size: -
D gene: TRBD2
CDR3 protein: CASTTSVGAGELFF
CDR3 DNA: TGTGCCAGCACAACTAGCGTGGGGGCCGGGGAGCTGTTTTTT

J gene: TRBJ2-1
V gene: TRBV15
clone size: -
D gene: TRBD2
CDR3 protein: CATSPGLAGEGEQFF
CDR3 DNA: TGTGCCACCAGCCCGGGCCTAGCGGGAGAAGGGGAGCAGTTCTTC

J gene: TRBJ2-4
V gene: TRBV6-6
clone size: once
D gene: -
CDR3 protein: CASREEGNIQYF
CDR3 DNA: TGTGCCAGCAGGGAGGAGGGAAACATTCAGTACTTC

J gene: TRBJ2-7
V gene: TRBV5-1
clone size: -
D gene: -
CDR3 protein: CASSKGTLPGGNSYEQYF
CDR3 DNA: TGCGCCAGCAGCAAAGGGACTCTCCCTGGGGGAAACTCCTACGAGCAGTACTTC

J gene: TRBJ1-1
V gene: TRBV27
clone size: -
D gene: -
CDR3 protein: CASSLGPRRDGNTEAFF
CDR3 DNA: TGTGCCAGCAGTTTGGGACCTCGGCGAGACGGGAACACTGAAGCTTTCTTT

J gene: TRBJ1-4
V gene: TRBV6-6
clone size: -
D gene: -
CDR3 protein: CASSYGLRNEKLFF
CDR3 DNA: TGTGCCAGCAGTTATGGGTTACGCAATGAAAAACTGTTTTTT

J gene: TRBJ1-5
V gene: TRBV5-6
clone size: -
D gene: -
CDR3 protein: CASSLWGVQPQHF
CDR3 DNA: TGTGCCAGCAGCTTGTGGGGGGTACAGCCCCAGCATTTT

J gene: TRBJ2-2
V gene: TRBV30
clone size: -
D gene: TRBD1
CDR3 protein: CAWETGGLNTGELFF
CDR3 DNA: TGTGCCTGGGAGACAGGGGGCCTGAACACCGGGGAGCTGTTTTTT